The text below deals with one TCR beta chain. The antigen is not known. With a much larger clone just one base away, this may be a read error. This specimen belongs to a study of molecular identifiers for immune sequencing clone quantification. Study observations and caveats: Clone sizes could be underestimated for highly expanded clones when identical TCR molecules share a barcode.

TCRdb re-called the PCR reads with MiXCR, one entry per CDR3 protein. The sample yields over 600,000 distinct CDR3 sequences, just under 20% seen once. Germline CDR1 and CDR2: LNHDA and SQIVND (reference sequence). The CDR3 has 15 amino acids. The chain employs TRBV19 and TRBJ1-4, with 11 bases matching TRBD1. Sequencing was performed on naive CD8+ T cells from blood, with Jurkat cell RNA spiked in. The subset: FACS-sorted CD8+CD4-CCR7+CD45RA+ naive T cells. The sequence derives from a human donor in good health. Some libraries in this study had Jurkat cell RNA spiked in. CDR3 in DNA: TGTGCCGGTAGTTACGGACAGGGGGCGAATGAAAAACTGTTTTTT. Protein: CAGSYGQGANEKLFF.